The T cell receptor (beta chain) described here comes from a study of blood T cell repertoires in COVID-19. About the research overall: Some COVID-19 samples were acute and others convalescent; all came from the United States, Italy and Spain. The analysed material was cDNA or gDNA that came from T cells, B-cell-depleted T cells, or PBMCs.

From germline, CDR1 is LNHDA and CDR2 SQIVND (reference sequence). V dropped 3 bases and J dropped 9 bases, with 12 bases sitting between them. The CDR3 loop spans 13 amino acids. In the original processing: Estimation of nucleated cell counts relied on the amplification of reference gene primers. Method: immunoSEQ multiplex PCR; TCRdb's copy keeps in-frame clones and lacks some. V, J and clone size are those of that table, while D and trimming were read from the DNA. The sample shows about 150,000 clones, approximately 80% of them seen only once. Source material: peripheral blood. The rearrangement links TRBV19 to TRBJ1-5, with a possible D match to TRBD1 (5 bases). This receptor was obtained from a woman aged 50 to 60 with acute or convalescent COVID-19. The DNA of the CDR3 is TGTGCCAGTAGTATGCAGGGCGGTCTGCCCCAGCATTTT. Translation gives CASSMQGGLPQHF.